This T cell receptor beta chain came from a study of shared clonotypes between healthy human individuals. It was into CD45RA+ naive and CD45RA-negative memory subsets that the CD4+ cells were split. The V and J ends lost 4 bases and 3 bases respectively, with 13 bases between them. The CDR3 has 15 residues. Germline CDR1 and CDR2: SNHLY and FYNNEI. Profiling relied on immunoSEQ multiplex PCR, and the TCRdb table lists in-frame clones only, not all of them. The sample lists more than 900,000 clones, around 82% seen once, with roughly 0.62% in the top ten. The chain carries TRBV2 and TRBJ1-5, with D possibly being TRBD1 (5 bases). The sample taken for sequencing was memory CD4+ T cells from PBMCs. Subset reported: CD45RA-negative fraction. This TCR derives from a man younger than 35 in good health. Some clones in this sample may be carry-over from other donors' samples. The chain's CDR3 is CASSGGSRTNQPQHF. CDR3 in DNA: TGTGCCAGCAGTGGGGGCAGTCGGACCAATCAGCCCCAGCATTTT.